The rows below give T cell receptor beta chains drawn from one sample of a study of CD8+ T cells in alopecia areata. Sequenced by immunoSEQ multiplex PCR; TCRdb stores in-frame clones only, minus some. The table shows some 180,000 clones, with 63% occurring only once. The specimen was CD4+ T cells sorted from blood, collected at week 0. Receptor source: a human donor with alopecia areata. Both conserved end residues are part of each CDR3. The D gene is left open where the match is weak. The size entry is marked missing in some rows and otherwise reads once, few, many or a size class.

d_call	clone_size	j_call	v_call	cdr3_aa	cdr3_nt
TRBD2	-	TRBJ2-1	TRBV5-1	CASSATSATYNEQFF	TGCGCCAGCAGCGCGACTAGCGCAACCTACAATGAGCAGTTCTTC
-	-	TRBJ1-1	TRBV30	CAWSTPTHLEAFF	TGTGCCTGGTCCACCCCTACTCACCTTGAAGCTTTCTTT
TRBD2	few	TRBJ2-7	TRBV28	CASSPGTTYEQYF	TGTGCCAGCAGTCCCGGGACTACCTACGAGCAGTACTTC
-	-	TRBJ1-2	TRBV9	CASSGNLDRTYGYTF	TGTGCCAGCAGCGGAAACCTCGACAGAACCTATGGCTACACCTTC
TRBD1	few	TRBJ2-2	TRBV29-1	CSVGTGFTGELFF	TGCAGCGTCGGGACAGGGTTCACCGGGGAGCTGTTTTTT
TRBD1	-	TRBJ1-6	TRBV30	CACDGTGSSPLHF	TGTGCCTGTGACGGGACAGGCAGCTCACCCCTCCACTTT
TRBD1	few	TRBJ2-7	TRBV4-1	CASSQQDLTGAYDEQYF	TGCGCCAGCAGCCAACAAGACCTGACAGGGGCATATGACGAGCAGTACTTC
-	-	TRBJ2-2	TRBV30	CAWSVLRGREGSGELFF	TGTGCCTGGAGTGTACTACGGGGCAGGGAAGGAAGCGGGGAGCTGTTTTTT
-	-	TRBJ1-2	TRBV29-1	CSVEAAGVGYTF	TGCAGCGTTGAAGCGGCAGGGGTTGGCTACACCTTC
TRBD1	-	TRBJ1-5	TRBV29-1	CSVGDRVMEPQHF	TGCAGCGTCGGGGACAGGGTGATGGAGCCCCAGCATTTT